These 12 T cell receptor beta chains share one sample of origin, sequenced in a study of identical twins. MiXCR was run by TCRdb on the 5' RACE reads, yielding one entry per CDR3 protein. The repertoire holds fewer than 500,000 distinct CDR3 sequences, with roughly an eighth as singletons. This sample also belongs to another study, concerning yellow fever vaccine responses in identical twins.

The sequencing sample was made of CD4+ T cells sorted from blood. These receptors came from a woman between 18 and 29 years old in good health.

This clonotype was recorded a few times. DNA for the CDR3: TGTGCCAGCAGCGTCGGACAGCCCGGGAATACGCAGTATTTT. Protein: CASSVGQPGNTQYF. This chain connects TRBV7-2 to TRBJ2-3, with D possibly TRBD1 on 6 matching bases. This CDR3 has 14 residues. The germline gives CDR1 SGHTA, CDR2 FQGNSA. The V and J ends lost 5 bases and 7 bases respectively, with 16 bases between them. Drawing the rest from reference TRBV7-2 and TRBJ2-3, the complete variable domain is GAGVSQSPSNKVTEKGKDVELRCDPISGHTALYWYRQSLGQGLEFLIYFQGNSAPDKSGLPSDRFSAERTGGSVSTLTIQRTQQEDSAVYLCASSVGQPGNTQYFGPGTRLTVL.

The chain combines TRBV27 with TRBJ2-7; D perhaps matches TRBD1 (6 bases). Trimming stripped 5 bases from V and 2 bases from J, with 13 bases between. Per the germline V gene, CDR1 is MNHEY and CDR2 is SMNVEV (reference sequence). The CDR3 has 14 residues. This CDR3 is CASSPDRRAYEQYF. The CDR3 coding sequence is TGTGCCAGCAGTCCCGACAGGCGAGCCTACGAGCAGTACTTC.

The gene calls are TRBV7-9 and TRBJ2-1; 8 nucleotides line up with TRBD2. This CDR3 has 16 amino acids. The germline V gene has CDR1 SEHNR and CDR2 FQNEAQ (reference sequence). Germline trimming cut 5 bases from V and 7 bases from J; bases unmatched to any gene: 13. CDR3 protein: CASSVLTSGGRNEQFF. CDR3 DNA sequence: TGTGCCAGCAGCGTCCTTACTAGCGGTGGGCGGAATGAGCAGTTCTTC. Full variable domain (missing parts from reference TRBV7-9 and TRBJ2-1): DTGVSQNPRHKITKRGQNVTFRCDPISEHNRLYWYRQTLGQGPEFLTYFQNEAQLEKSRLLSDRFSAERPKGSFSTLEIQRTEQGDSAMYLCASSVLTSGGRNEQFFGPGTRLTVL.

The chain combines TRBV12-3 or TRBV12-4 with TRBJ2-2, with D possibly matching TRBD2 (5 bases). V lost 0 bases to trimming and J lost 2 bases, with 10 bases between them. This CDR3 is built from 16 residues. The DNA for the CDR3 is TGTGCCAGCAGTTTAGCGCTTTCGGGAAACACCGGGGAGCTGTTTTTT. The encoded protein is CASSLALSGNTGELFF.

In its sample, this clonotype was seen many times. The genes are TRBV2 and TRBJ1-1; D is undetermined. The germline CDR1 and CDR2 sequences are SNHLY and FYNNEI. The CDR3 contains 13 residues. V gave up 6 bases and J gave up 4 bases, with 12 bases separating them. The CDR3 nucleotides read TGTGCCAGCAGCGAACAGAGAAGCACTGAAGCTTTCTTT. Amino acid sequence: CASSEQRSTEAFF.

The chain has TRBV6-2 or TRBV6-3 and TRBJ1-1; D not certain. The V gene lost 5 bases and the J gene lost 8 bases, with 12 bases spanning the gap. The CDR3 spans 12 residues. Germline CDR1 reads MNHEY; CDR2 reads SVGEGT. The CDR3 here is CASSDTQREAFF. DNA for the CDR3: TGTGCCAGCAGTGATACTCAACGGGAAGCTTTCTTT.

A few counts support this clonotype. The CDR3 coding sequence is TGCGCCAGCAGCCCGGGCCTTTTCTCCTACAATGAGCAGTTCTTC. Protein: CASSPGLFSYNEQFF. The chain recombines TRBV5-1 with TRBJ2-1; D gene unclear. V lost 4 bases and J lost 0, with 11 bases in between. CDR1 and CDR2 from the germline V gene are SGHRS and YFSETQ. The CDR3 has 15 amino acids.

This clonotype showed up just a few times. CDR3 DNA: TGCAGTGCTAGAGTCGGTAGCGGGAGTGGGTACAATGAGCAGTTCTTC. Protein product: CSARVGSGSGYNEQFF. This rearrangement joins TRBV20-1 to TRBJ2-1, with TRBD2 matching 9 bases. The CDR3 has 16 residues. CDR1 and CDR2 from the germline V gene are DFQATT and SNEGSKA (reference sequence). Trimming cost V 1 base and J 4 bases; bases outside gene matches: 8.

Only a few counts were recorded for this clonotype. The CDR3 region is CASSIRGHTEAFF. CDR3 DNA sequence: TGTGCCAGTAGTATAAGGGGGCACACTGAAGCTTTCTTT. The chain is built from TRBV19 and TRBJ1-1; 7 nucleotides agree with TRBD1. The CDR3 spans 13 residues. Germline V gene lookup returns CDR1 LNHDA and CDR2 SQIVND (reference sequence). V shed 2 bases and J 3 bases; nucleotides not matched to a gene: 0.

This clonotype was seen only a few times. This rearrangement joins TRBV20-1 to TRBJ2-1; the D gene is possibly TRBD1 (8 bases). The CDR3 length is 12 residues. The ends were cut back, 7 bases at V and 7 bases at J, with 14 bases in the middle. Germline CDR1 and CDR2: DFQATT and SNEGSKA (reference sequence). In DNA, the CDR3 is TGCAGTGTCGGACAGGGAGGGAATGAGCAGTTCTTC. It yields the protein CSVGQGGNEQFF.

This clonotype was counted a few times. V gene TRBV10-3 combines with J gene TRBJ1-5; 8 bases match TRBD1. Germline CDR1 is ENHRY and CDR2 is SYGVKD. The CDR3 sequence is 12 residues long. The junction had 7 bases not matched to a gene; V was cut back by 11 bases and J by 7 bases. For the CDR3, the DNA is TGTGCCGTCGGACAGGGTGGGCAGCCCCAGCATTTT. Protein: CAVGQGGQPQHF.

This rearrangement joins TRBV11-3 to TRBJ2-1; D ambiguous. There are 13 residues in the CDR3. The germline V gene has CDR1 SGHNT and CDR2 YENEEA. V gave up 3 bases and J gave up 7 bases, with 10 bases separating them. CDR3 region: CASSLQVMNEQFF. The CDR3 nucleotides are TGTGCCAGCAGCTTGCAAGTTATGAATGAGCAGTTCTTC.